This TCR beta chain was recorded in a study of blood T cell repertoires in COVID-19. Study overall: The study drew acute and convalescent COVID-19 samples from the United States, Italy and Spain. T cells, B-cell-depleted T cells, or PBMCs supplied cDNA or gDNA.

V trimming: 5 bases; J trimming: 5 bases; junction bases outside the gene matches: 7. From germline, CDR1 is SGHAT and CDR2 FQDESV (reference sequence). The CDR3 runs to 14 residues. Clones were sequenced by immunoSEQ multiplex PCR, and TCRdb holds only the in-frame ones, with some missing. The table includes around 100,000 clones, roughly 69% detected once. This clonotype originated in an elderly man with acute or convalescent COVID-19. Material for sequencing was peripheral blood. The rearrangement links TRBV11-1 to TRBJ1-1; 8 bases map to TRBD1. CDR3 sequence (DNA): TGTGCCAGCAGCACGGACAGGGCTATAACTGAAGCTTTCTTT. It is translated as CASSTDRAITEAFF.